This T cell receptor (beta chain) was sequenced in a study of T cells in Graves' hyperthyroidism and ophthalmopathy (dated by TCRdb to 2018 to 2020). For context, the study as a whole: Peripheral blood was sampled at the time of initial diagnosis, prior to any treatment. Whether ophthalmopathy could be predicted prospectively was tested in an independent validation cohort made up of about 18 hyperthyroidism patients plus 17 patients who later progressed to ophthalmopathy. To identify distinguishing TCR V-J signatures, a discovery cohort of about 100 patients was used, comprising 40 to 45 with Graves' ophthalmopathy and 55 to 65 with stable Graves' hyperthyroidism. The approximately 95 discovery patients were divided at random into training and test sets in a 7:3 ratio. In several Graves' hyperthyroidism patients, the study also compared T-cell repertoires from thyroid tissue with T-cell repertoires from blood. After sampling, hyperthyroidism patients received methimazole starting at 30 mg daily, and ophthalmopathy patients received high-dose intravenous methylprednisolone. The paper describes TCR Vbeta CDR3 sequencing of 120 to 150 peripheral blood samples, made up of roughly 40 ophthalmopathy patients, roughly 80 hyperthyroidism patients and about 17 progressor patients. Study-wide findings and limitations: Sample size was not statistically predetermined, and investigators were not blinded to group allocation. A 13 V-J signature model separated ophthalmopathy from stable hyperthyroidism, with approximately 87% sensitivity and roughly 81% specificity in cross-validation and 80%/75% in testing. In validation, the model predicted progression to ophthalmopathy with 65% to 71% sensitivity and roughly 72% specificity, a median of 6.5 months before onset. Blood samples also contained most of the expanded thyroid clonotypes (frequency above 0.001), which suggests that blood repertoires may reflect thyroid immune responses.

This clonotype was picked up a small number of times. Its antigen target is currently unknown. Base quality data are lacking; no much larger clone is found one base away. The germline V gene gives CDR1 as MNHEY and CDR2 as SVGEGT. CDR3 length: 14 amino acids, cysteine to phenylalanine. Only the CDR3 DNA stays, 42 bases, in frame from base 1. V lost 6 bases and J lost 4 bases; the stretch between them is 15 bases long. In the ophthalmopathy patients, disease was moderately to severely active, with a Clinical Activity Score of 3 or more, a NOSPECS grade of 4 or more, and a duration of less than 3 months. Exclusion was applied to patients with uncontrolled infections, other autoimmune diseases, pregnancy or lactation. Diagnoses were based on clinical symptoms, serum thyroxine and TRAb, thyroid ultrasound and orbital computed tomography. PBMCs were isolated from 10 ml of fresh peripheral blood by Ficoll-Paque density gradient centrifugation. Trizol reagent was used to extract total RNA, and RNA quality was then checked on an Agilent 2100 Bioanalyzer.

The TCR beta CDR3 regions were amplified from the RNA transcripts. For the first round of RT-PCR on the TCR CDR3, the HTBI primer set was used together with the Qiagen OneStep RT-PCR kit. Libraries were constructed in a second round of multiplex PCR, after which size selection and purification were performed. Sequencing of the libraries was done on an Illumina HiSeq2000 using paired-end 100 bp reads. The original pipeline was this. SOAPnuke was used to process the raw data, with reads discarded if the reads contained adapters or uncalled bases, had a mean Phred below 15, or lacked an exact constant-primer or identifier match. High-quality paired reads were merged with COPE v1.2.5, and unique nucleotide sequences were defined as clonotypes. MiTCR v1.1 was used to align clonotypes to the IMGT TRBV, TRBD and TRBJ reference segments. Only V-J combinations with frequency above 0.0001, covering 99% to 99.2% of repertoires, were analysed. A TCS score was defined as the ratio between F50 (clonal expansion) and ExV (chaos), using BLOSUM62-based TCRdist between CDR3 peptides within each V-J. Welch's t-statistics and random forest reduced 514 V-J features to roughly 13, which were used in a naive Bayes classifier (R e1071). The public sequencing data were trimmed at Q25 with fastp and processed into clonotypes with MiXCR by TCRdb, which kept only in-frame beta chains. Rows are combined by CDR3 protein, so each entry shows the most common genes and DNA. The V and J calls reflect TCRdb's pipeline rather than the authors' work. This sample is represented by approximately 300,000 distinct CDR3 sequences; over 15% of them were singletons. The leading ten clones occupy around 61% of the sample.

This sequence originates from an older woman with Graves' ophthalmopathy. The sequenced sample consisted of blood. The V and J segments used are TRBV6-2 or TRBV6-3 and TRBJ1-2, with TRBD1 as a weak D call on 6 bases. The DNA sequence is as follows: TGTGCCAGCAGGCCACGGACAGCGGGCTATGGCTACACCTTC. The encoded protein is CASRPRTAGYGYTF.